This TCR beta chain was observed in a study of blood T cells in healthy people across ages. The CDR3 is 17 amino acids. Per the germline V gene, CDR1 is MNHEY and CDR2 is SVGEGT. V dropped 6 bases and J dropped 2; count of bases not matched to a gene: 7. A second roughly 6 to 11 cycle PCR used barcoded and J-beta primers. TCRdb analysed the 5' RACE reads with MiXCR anew, one entry per CDR3 protein. This table has approximately 780,000 distinct CDR3 sequences, roughly 25% appearing once. These data also featured in a second study, about T cells of mothers and their children.

The TCR sequence derives from a boy between 10 and 17 years old in good health. The V call is TRBV6-2 or TRBV6-3, the J call TRBJ2-3; TRBD2 agrees at 14 bases. Sequenced: blood. DNA of the CDR3: TGTGCCAGCAGATGGGGACTAGCGGGGGTTTCCACAGATACGCAGTATTTT. This translates into CASRWGLAGVSTDTQYF.